This T cell receptor (beta chain) appears in the sequencing data of a study of tumor-infiltrating lymphocytes in primary liver carcinoma. This clonotype has just a few counts. The source of the blood RNA was unsorted whole blood, and germline DNA was extracted as well. The template, approximately 500 ng total RNA, yielded TCR beta cDNA made with a constant-region primer. Three rounds of nested multiplex PCR with slightly modified ARM-PCR produced TCR beta libraries. PCR rounds one and two used TRBV1-TRBV30 forward primers with a C-beta reverse primer for about 11 cycles each. TCRdb called the multiplex PCR reads again in MiXCR, with one record for every CDR3 protein. The table shows hundreds of thousands of distinct CDR3 sequences, with roughly 60% occurring only once. Germline lookup yields CDR1 MNHNY and CDR2 SVGAGI (reference sequence). The J segment lost 7 bases and the V segment lost 8 bases, leaving 6 bases of the junction unmatched. The CDR3 is made up of 13 amino acids.

The genes are TRBV6-6 and TRBJ1-5; 9 nucleotides align to TRBD1. Material for sequencing was peripheral blood. The receptor was isolated from a woman in her twenties or thirties with primary liver carcinoma and hepatitis B virus infection. Here the CDR3 DNA reads TGTGCCAGCGTAGGACAGGGGCGGCAGCCCCAGCATTTT. It encodes CASVGQGRQPQHF.